Below, one TCR beta chain is given with its context. Its specificity is not known. After isolation, RNA underwent reverse transcription to generate cDNA as the sequencing template. Some clones are missing from TCRdb's copy, which holds only in-frame ones; the method was immunoSEQ multiplex PCR. Of under 4,500 clones in the sample, roughly 71% were seen once. The data originate from a study of CD8+ T cells in alopecia areata. The wider study: Those treated were given oral tofacitinib at 5 to 10 mg twice daily.

Study results and caveats: Expanded CD8+ clones among the top 100, and scalp clonality, were significantly decreased by tofacitinib. Clonality in lesional scalp, especially alopecia totalis/universalis, exceeded that of normal scalp.

Treatment noted: oral pan-JAK inhibitor, 5-10 mg twice daily. It was from alopecia areata patients that lesional scalp punch biopsies and peripheral blood were collected. V was clipped by 2 bases and J by 5 bases, with 10 bases between them. This CDR3 has 14 amino acids. Germline CDR1 reads MNHNY; CDR2 reads SVGAGI (reference sequence). This sample comprised skin, obtained at week 24, from a patient treated with tofacitinib. The receptor's source is a human donor with alopecia areata. The genes are TRBV6-6 and TRBJ1-5, with D maybe TRBD1 (5 bases). The CDR3 here is CASSYEGEDQPQHF. Written as DNA, the CDR3 is TGTGCCAGCAGTTACGAAGGGGAGGATCAGCCCCAGCATTTT.